This TCR beta chain was identified in a study of T-cell memory formation after mild COVID-19. Study overall: TCR clustering was largely donor specific.

The germline CDR1 and CDR2 sequences are MNHEY and SMNVEV (reference sequence). The CDR3 runs to 15 residues. V lost 5 bases and J lost 0; bases outside the gene matches: 4. Findings and caveats of the study: The main location of contracting CD4+ clones was CM and EM, and that of contracting CD8+ clones was EMRA. Clones shrinking from day 15 to 85 showed even CD4/CD8 mixes; later expanders tilted CD4+. Whether second-wave clones peaking at day 37 were SARS-CoV-2 specific went unconfirmed.

As concerns this clonotype: As yet, its antigen is unknown.

MiXCR, applied by TCRdb to the 5' RACE reads, yields one record per CDR3 protein. The table shows approximately 210,000 distinct CDR3 sequences, with around 27% occurring only once. The chain uses TRBV27 and TRBJ2-7; 10 bases fit TRBD1. The clonotype was recovered from an adult woman who had mild COVID-19 (a few samples of this study predate the infection). Cell type and time point are not known. Sequenced input: PBMCs or a T cell subset sorted from them (not recorded which). CDR3 nucleotide sequence: TGTGCCAGCAGTCCGTGGACAGGGGGCTCCTACGAGCAGTACTTC. It translates to CASSPWTGGSYEQYF.